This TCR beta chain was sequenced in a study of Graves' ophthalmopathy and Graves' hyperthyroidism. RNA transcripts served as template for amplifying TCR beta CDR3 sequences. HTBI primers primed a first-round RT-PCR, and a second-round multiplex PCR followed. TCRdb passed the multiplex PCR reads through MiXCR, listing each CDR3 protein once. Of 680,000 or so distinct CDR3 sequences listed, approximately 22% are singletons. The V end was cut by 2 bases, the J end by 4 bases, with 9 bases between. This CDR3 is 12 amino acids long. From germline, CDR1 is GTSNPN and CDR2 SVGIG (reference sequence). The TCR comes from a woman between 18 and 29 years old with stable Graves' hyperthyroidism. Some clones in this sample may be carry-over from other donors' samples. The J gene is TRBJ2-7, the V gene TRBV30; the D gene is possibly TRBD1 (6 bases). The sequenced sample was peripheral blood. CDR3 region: CAWSKGHYEQYF. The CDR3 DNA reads TGTGCCTGGAGTAAGGGACATTACGAGCAGTACTTC.